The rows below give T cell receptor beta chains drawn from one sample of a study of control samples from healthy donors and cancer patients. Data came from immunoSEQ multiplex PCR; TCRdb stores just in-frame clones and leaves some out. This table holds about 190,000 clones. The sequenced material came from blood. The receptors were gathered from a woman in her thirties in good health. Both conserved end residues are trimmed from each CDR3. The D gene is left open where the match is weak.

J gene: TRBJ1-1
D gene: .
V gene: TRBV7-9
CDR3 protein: ASSASPHGGTEAF

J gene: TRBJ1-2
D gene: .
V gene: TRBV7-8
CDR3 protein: ASSLIRTQAGYT

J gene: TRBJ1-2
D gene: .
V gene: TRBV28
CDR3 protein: ASSFAQGRAIS

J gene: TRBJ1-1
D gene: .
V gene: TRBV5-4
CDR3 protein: ASTPSVINTEAF

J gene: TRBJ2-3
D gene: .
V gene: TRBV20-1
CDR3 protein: SASPARISTDTQY

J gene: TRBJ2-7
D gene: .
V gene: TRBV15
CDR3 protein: ATSRDYTAPEQY

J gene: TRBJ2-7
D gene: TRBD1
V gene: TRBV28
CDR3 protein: ASIGDRRAYEQY

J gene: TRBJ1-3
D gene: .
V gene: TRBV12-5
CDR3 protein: ASRQGKLWDTIY

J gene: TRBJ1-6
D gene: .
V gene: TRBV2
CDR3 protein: ASRIRRGEKFYNSPLH

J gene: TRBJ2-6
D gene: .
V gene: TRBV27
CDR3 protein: ASSLKWSGANVLT

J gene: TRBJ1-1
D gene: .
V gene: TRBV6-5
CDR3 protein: ASSYGRGNTEAF